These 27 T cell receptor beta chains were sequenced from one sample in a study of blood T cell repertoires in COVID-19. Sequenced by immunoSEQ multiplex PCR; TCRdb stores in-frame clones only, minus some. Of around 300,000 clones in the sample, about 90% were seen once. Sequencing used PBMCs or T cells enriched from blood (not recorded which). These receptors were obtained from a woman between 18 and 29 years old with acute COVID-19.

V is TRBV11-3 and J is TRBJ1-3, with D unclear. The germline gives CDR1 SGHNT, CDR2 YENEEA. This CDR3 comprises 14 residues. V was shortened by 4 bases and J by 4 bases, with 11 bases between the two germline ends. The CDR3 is CASSSLRLGNTIYF. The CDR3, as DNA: TGTGCCAGCAGCTCCTTGAGGCTGGGAAACACCATATATTTT.

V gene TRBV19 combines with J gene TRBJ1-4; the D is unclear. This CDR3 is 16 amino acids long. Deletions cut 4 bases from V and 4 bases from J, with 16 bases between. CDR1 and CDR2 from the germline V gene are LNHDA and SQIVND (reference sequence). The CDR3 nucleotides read TGTGCCAGTAGTACTCACACCGGGATTATTAATGAAAAACTGTTTTTT. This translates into CASSTHTGIINEKLFF.

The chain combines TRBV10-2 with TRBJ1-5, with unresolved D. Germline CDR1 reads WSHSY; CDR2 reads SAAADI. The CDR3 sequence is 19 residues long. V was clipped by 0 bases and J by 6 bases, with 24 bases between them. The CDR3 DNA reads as TGCGCCAGCAGTGAGTCGATAAGCGCTCGAGGGAGGGAGGGTCAGCCCCAGCATTTT. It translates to CASSESISARGREGQPQHF.

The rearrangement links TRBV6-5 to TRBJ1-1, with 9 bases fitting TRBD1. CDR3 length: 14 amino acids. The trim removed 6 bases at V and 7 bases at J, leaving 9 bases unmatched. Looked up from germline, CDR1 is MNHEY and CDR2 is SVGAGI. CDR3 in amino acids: CASSRDRDYSEAFF. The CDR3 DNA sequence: TGTGCCAGCAGCCGGGACAGGGATTATAGTGAAGCTTTCTTT.

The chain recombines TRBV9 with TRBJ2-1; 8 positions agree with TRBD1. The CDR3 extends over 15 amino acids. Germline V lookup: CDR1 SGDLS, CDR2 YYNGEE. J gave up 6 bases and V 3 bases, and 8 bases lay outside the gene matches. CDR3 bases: TGTGCCAGCAGCGAGGGGGACAGGCCCCTCAATGAGCAGTTCTTC. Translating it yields CASSEGDRPLNEQFF.

The CDR3 region has the DNA TGTGCCAGCAGAGGGACAGGGAAGGATGGCTACACCTTC. It yields the protein CASRGTGKDGYTF. V is TRBV2 and J is TRBJ1-2, with TRBD1 matching 9 bases. Germline CDR1 SNHLY, CDR2 FYNNEI. V lost 6 bases, J lost 6 bases, and 5 bases stayed unmatched. The CDR3 extends over 13 amino acids.

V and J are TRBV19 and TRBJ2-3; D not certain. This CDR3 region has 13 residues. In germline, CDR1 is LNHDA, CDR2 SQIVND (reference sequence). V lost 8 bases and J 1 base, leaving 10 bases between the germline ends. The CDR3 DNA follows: TGTGCCAGTCGATTCACGGGCACAGATACGCAGTATTTT. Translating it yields CASRFTGTDTQYF.

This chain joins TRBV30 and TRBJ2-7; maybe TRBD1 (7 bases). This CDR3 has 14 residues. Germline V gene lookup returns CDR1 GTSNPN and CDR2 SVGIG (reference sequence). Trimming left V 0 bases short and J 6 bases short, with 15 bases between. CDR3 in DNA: TGTGCCTGGAGTGTCGGAGGGGGCTTGGCCGAGCAGTACTTC. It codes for CAWSVGGGLAEQYF.

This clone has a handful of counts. Written as DNA, the CDR3 is TGTGCCAGCAGCCCGACAGGGGGCAATGAGCAGTTCTTC. Translation gives CASSPTGGNEQFF. The rearrangement uses TRBV5-6 and TRBJ2-1, with TRBD1 matching 9 bases. The trim removed 4 bases at V and 6 bases at J, leaving 2 bases unmatched. Looked up from germline, CDR1 is SGHDT and CDR2 is YYEEEE. The CDR3 is 13 residues long.

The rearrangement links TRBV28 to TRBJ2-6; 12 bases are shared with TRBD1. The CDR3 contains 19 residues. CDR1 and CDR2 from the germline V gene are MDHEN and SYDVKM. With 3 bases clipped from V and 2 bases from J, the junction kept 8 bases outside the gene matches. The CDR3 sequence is CASSFDMGQGATGANVLTF. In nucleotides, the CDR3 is TGTGCCAGCAGTTTTGATATGGGACAGGGGGCGACTGGGGCCAACGTCCTGACTTTC. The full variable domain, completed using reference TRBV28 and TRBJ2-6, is DVKVTQSSRYLVKRTGEKVFLECVQDMDHENMFWYRQDPGLGLRLIYFSYDVKMKEKGDIPEGYSVSREKKERFSLILESASTNQTSMYLCASSFDMGQGATGANVLTFGAGSRLTVL.

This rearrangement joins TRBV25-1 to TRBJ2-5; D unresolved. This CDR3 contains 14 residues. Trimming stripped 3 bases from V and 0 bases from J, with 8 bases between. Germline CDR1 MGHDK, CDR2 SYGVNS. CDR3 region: CASSDGHYQETQYF. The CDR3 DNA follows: TGTGCCAGCAGTGATGGTCACTACCAAGAGACCCAGTACTTC.

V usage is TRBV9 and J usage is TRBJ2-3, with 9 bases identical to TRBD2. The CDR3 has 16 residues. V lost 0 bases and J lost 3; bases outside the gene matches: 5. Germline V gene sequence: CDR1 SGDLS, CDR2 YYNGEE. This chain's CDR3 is CASSVVSLAGTDTQYF. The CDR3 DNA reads TGTGCCAGCAGCGTAGTAAGCCTAGCGGGAACAGATACGCAGTATTTT.

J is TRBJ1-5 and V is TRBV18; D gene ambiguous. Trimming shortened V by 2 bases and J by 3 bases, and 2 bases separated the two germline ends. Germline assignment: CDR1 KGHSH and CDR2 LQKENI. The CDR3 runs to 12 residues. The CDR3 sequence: CASSPYNQPQHF. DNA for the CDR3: TGTGCCAGCTCACCATACAATCAGCCCCAGCATTTT.

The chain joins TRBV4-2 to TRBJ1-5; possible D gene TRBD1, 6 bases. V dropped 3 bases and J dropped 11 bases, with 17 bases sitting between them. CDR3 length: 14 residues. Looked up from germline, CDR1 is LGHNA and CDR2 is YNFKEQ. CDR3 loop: CASSQDLTGLAQHF. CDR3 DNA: TGTGCCAGCAGCCAGGACCTTACAGGGTTGGCCCAGCATTTT.

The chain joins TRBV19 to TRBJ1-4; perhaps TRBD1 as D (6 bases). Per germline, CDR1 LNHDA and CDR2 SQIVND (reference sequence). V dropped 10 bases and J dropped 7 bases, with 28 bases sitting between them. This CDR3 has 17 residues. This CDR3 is CATSLYRDFGNGEKLFF. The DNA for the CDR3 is TGTGCCACCAGTCTCTACAGGGATTTTGGGAATGGTGAAAAACTGTTTTTT.

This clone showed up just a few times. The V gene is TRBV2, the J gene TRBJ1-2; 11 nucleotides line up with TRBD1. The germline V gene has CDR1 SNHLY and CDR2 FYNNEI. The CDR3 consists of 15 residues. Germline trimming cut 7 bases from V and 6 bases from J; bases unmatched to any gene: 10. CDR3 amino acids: CASTDRGQGVNGYTF. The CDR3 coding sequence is TGTGCCAGCACCGATAGGGGACAGGGGGTTAATGGCTACACCTTC.

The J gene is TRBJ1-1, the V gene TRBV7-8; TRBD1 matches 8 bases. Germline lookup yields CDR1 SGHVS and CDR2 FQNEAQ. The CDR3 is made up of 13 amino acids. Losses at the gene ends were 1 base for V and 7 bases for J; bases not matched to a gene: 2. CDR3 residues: CASSLDRGSEAFF. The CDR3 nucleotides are TGTGCCAGCAGCTTAGACAGGGGGAGTGAAGCTTTCTTT.

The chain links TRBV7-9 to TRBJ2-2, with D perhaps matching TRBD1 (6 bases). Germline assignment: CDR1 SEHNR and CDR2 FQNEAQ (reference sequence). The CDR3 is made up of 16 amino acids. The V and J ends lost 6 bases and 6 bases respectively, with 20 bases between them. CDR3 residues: CASSNKLGGPAGELFF. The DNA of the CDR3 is TGTGCCAGCAGTAATAAACTAGGGGGTCCCGCCGGGGAGCTGTTTTTT.

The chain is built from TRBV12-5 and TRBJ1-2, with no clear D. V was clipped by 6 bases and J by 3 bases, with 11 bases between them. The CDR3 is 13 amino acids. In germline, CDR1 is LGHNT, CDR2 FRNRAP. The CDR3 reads CASGEDLYYGYTF. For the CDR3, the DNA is TGTGCTAGTGGGGAGGATCTCTACTATGGCTACACCTTC.

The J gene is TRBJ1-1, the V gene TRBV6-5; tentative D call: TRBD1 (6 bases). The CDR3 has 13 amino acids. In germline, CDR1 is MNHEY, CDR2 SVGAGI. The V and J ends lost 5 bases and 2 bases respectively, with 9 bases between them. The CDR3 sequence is CASSRGSNTEAFF. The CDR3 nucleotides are TGTGCCAGCAGTAGGGGGAGCAACACTGAAGCTTTCTTT.

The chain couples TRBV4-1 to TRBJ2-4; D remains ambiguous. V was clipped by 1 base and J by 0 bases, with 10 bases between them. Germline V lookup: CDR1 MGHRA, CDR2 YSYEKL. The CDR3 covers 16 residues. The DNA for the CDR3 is TGCGCCAGCAGCCAAGCAAAAGCGATAGCCAAAAACATTCAGTACTTC. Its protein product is CASSQAKAIAKNIQYF.

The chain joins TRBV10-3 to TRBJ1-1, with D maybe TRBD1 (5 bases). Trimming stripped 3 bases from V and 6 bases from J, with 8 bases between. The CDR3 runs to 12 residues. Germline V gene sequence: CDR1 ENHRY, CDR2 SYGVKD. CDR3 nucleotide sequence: TGTGCCATCAGTGAAACGGGGGCTGAAGCTTTCTTT. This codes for CAISETGAEAFF.

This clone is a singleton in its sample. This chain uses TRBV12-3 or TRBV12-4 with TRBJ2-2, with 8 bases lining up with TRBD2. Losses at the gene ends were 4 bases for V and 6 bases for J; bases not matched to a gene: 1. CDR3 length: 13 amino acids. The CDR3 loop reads CASSSRGAGELFF. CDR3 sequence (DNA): TGTGCCAGCAGTTCGCGGGGGGCCGGGGAGCTGTTTTTT.

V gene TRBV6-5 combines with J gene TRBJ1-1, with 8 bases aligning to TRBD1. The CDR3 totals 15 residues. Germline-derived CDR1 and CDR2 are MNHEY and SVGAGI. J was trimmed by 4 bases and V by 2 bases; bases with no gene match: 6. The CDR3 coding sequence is TGTGCCAGCAGTTACGCAGGGGGCTTTGGCACTGAAGCTTTCTTT. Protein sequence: CASSYAGGFGTEAFF.

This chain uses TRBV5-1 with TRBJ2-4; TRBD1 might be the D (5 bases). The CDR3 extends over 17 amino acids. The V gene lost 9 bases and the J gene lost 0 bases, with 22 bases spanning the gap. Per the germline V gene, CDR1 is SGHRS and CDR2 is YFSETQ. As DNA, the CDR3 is TGCGCCACCACGAAGGGCACAGGAGACCTAGCCAAAAACATTCAGTACTTC. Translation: CATTKGTGDLAKNIQYF.

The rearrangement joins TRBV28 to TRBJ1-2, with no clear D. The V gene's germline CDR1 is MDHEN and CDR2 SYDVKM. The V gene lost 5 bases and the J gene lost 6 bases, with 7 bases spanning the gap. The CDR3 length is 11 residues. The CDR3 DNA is TGTGCCAGCAGTCTACCAAATGGCTACACCTTC. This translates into CASSLPNGYTF.

The CDR3 region is CASSFSGRPTDTQYF. The CDR3 nucleotides read TGTGCCAGCAGTTTTAGCGGGAGACCCACAGATACGCAGTATTTT. The rearrangement links TRBV27 to TRBJ2-3; 9 bases are a match to TRBD2. The V gene end was trimmed by 3 bases and the J gene end by 2 bases; junction bases not matched to a gene: 3. Germline CDR1 reads MNHEY; CDR2 reads SMNVEV (reference sequence). This CDR3 has 15 residues.